This TCR beta chain is drawn from a study of cytomegalovirus exposure and HLA in healthy donors. Findings and limits, study-wide: About 87% or about 30% of the time was how often most TCR beta V segments were productive, according to an earlier analysis. For most TCR sequences rarity was the rule, although some public TCRs occurred in many donors.

With regard to this clone: Its antigen is as yet unknown.

The ends were cut back, 0 bases at V and 1 base at J, with 13 bases in the middle. Germline lookup yields CDR1 ENHRY and CDR2 SYGVKD. The CDR3 extends over 17 amino acids. This PCR relied on a set of 60 Vbeta primers and 13 Jbeta primers. The data were produced by immunoSEQ multiplex PCR, yet TCRdb's version contains in-frame clones alone and is incomplete. The repertoire table contains some 48,000 clones. The sequencing input was PBMCs. The chain has TRBV10-3 and TRBJ1-5, with D unresolved. This TCR came from a man in his forties in good health and CMV-seropositive. CDR3 sequence (DNA): TGTGCCATCAGTGAGTCGATGGGAGGAATCAGCAATCAGCCCCAGCATTTT. This sequence encodes CAISESMGGISNQPQHF.